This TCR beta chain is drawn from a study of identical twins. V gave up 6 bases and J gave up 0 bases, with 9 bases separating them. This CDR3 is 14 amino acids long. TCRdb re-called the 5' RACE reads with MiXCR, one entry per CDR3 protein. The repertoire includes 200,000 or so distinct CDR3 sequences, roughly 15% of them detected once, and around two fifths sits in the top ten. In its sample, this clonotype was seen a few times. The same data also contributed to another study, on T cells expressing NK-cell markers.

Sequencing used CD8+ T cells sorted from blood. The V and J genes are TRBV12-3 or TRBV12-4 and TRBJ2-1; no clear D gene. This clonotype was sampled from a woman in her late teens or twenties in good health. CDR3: CASSAESSYNEQFF. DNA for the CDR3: TGTGCCAGCAGCGCGGAGAGCTCCTACAATGAGCAGTTCTTC.